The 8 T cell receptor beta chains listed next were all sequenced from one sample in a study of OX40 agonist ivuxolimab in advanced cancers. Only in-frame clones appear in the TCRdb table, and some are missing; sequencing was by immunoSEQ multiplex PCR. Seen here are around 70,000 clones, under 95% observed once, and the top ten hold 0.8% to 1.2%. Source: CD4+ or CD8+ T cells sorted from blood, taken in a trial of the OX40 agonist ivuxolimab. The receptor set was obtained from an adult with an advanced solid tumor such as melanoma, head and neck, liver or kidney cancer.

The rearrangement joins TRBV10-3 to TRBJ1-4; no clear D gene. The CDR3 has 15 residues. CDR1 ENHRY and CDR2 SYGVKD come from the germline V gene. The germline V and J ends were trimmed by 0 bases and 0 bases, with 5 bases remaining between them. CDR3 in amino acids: CAISESGSTNEKLFF. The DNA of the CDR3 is TGTGCCATCAGTGAGTCGGGGTCAACTAATGAAAAACTGTTTTTT.

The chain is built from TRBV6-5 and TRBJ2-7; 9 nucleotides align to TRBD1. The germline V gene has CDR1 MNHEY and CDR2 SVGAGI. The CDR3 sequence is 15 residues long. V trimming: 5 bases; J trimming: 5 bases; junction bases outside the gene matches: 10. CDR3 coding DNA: TGTGCCAGCAGTCAACTAGGGACAGGGTATGACGAGCAGTACTTC. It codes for CASSQLGTGYDEQYF.

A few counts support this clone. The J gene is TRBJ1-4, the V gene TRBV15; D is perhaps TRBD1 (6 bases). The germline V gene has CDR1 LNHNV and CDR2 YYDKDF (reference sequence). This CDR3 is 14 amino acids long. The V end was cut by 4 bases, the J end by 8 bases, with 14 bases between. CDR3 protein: CATSTSTGGEKLFF. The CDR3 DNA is TGTGCCACCAGCACCTCGACCGGGGGCGAAAAACTGTTTTTT.

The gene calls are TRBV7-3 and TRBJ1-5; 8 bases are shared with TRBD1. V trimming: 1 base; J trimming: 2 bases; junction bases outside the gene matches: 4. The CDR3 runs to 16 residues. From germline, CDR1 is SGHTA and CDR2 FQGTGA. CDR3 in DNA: TGTGCCAGCAGCTTAAGATACAGGGGGGGCAATCAGCCCCAGCATTTT. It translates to CASSLRYRGGNQPQHF.

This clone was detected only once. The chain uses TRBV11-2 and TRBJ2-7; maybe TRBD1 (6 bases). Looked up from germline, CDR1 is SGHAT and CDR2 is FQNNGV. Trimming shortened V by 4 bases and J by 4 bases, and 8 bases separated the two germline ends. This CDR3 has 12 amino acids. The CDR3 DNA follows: TGTGCCAGCAGCTCCCAGGGGTACGAGCAGTACTTC. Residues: CASSSQGYEQYF.

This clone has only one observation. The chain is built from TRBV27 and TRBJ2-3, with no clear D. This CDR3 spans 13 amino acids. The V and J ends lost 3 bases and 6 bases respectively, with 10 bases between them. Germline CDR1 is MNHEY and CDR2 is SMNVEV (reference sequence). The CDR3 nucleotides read TGTGCCAGCAGTTTTTCCTTCCGGGATACGCAGTATTTT. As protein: CASSFSFRDTQYF.

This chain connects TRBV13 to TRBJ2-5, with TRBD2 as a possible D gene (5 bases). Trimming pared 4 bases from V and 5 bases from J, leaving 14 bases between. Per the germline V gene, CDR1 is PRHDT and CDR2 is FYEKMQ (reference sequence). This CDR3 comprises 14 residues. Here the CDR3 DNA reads TGTGCCAGCAGCTCGACGAGGGATACCGAGACCCAGTACTTC. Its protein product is CASSSTRDTETQYF.

The chain's CDR3 is CASSLYSGLAGTYNEQFF. The CDR3 bases are TGTGCCAGCAGCTTATACTCGGGACTAGCGGGCACCTACAATGAGCAGTTCTTC. This chain links TRBV11-3 with TRBJ2-1, with TRBD2 matching 12 bases. CDR1 is SGHNT and CDR2 is YENEEA in the germline V gene. The CDR3 has 18 amino acids. The trim removed 2 bases at V and 2 bases at J, leaving 7 bases unmatched.